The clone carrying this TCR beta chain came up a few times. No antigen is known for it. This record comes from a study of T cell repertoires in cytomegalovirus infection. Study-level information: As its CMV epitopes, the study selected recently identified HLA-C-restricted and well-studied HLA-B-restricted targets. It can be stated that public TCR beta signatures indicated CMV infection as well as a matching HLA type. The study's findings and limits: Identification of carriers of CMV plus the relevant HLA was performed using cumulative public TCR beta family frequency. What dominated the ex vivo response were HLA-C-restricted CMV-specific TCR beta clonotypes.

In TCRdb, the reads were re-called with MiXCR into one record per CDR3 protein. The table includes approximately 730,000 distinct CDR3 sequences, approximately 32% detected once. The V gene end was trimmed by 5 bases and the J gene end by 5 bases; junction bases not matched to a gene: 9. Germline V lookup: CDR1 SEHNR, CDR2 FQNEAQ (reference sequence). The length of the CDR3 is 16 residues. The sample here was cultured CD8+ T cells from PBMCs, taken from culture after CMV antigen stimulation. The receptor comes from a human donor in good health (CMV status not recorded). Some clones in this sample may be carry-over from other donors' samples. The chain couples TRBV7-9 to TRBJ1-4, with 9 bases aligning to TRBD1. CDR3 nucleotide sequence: TGTGCCAGCAGCATGATCCCGGGACAGGGAAATGAAAAACTGTTTTTT. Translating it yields CASSMIPGQGNEKLFF.